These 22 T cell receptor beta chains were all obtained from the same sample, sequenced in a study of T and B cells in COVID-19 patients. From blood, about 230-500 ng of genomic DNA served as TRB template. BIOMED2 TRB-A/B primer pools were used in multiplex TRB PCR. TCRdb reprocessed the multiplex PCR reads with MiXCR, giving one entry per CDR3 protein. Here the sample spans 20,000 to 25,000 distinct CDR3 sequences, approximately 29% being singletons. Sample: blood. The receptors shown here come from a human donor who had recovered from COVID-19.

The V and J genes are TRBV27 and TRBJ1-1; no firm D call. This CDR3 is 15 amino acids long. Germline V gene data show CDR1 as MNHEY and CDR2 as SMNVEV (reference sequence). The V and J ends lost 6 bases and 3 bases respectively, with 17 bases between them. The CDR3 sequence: CASRVLRLQDTEAFF. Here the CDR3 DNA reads TGTGCCAGCAGGGTCCTGAGATTGCAGGACACTGAAGCTTTCTTT.

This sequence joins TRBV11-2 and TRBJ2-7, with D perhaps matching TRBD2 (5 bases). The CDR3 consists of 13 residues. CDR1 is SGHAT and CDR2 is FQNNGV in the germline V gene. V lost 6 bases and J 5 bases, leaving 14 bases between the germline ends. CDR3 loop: CASRLNRGDEQYF. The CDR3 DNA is TGTGCCAGCAGGCTCAATCGGGGTGACGAGCAGTACTTC.

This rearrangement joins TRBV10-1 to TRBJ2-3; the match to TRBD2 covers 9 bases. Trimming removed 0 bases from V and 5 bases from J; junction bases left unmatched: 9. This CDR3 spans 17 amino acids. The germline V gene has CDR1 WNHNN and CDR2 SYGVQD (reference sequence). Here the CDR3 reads CASSESTGGGARDTQYF. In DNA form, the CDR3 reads TGCGCCAGCAGTGAGTCGACAGGCGGGGGGGCTCGAGATACGCAGTATTTT.

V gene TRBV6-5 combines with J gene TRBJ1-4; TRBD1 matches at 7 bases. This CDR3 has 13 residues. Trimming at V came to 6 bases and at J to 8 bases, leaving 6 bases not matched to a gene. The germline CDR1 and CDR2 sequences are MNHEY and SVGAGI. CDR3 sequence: CASRRQGREKLFF. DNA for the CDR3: TGTGCCAGCAGGAGACAGGGACGGGAAAAACTGTTTTTT.

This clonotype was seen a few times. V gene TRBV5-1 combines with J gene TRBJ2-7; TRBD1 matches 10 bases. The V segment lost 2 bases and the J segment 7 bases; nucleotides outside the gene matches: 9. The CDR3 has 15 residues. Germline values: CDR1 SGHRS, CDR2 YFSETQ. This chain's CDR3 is CASSFRWGQGREQYF. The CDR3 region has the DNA TGCGCCAGCAGCTTTCGCTGGGGACAGGGGAGGGAGCAGTACTTC. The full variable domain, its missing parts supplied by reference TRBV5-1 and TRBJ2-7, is KAGVTQTPRYLIKTRGQQVTLSCSPISGHRSVSWYQQTPGQGLQFLFEYFSETQRNKGNFPGRFSGRQFSNSRSEMNVSTLELGDSALYLCASSFRWGQGREQYFGPGTRLTVT.

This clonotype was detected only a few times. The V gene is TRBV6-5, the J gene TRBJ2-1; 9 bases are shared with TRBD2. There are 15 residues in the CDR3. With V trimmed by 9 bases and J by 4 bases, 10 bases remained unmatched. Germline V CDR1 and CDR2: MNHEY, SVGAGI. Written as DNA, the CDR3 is TGTGCCAGTAAATCAGCGGGAGGAATATACAATGAGCAGTTCTTC. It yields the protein CASKSAGGIYNEQFF.

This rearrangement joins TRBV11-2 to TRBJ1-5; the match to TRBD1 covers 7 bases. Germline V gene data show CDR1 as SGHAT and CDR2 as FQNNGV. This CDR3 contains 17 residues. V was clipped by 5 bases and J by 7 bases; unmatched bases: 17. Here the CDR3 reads CASSASNRDSLRQPQHF. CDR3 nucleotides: TGTGCCAGCAGCGCGTCAAACCGGGACAGCCTACGACAGCCCCAGCATTTT.

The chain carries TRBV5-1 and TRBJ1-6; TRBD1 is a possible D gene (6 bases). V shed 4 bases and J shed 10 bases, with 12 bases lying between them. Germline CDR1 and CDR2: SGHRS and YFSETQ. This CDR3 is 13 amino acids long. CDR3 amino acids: CASSVQGSSPLHF. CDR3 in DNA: TGCGCCAGCAGCGTACAGGGTAGCTCACCCCTCCACTTT.

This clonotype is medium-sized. CDR3 sequence: CASSILAGEEQYF. For the CDR3, the DNA is TGTGCCAGTAGTATCCTAGCGGGGGAGGAGCAGTACTTC. The rearrangement uses TRBV19 and TRBJ2-7; 10 bases match TRBD2. This CDR3 has 13 amino acids. V was pared by 3 bases and J by 7 bases, with 3 bases of the junction left unmatched. Germline V CDR1 and CDR2: LNHDA, SQIVND (reference sequence).

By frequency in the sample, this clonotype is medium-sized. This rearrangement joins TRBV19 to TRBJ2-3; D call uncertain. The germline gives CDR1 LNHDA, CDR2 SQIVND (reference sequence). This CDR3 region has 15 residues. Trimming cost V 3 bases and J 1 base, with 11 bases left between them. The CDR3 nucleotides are TGTGCCAGTAGTATTATAGAGAGTGGCACAGATACGCAGTATTTT. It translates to CASSIIESGTDTQYF.

The CDR3 bases are TGTGCCAGTAGTATAGATCAAAGCGGTACCGGGGAGCTGTTTTTT. As protein: CASSIDQSGTGELFF. J is TRBJ2-2 and V is TRBV19; D may be TRBD2 (5 bases). Germline values: CDR1 LNHDA, CDR2 SQIVND (reference sequence). Trimming took off 0 bases at V and 5 bases at J, with 10 bases between the two ends. The CDR3 runs to 15 residues.

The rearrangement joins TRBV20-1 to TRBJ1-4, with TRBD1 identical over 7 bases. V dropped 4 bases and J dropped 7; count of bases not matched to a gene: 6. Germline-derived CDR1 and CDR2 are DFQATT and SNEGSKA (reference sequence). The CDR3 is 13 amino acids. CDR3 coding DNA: TGCAGTGCTACCGGGACAGCCTTTGAAAAACTGTTTTTT. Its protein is CSATGTAFEKLFF.

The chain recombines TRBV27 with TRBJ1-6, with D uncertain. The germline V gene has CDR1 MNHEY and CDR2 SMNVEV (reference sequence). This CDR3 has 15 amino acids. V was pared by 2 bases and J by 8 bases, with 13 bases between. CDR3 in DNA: TGTGCCAGCAGTTTAACGACGTTATGGGATTCACCCCTCCACTTT. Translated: CASSLTTLWDSPLHF.

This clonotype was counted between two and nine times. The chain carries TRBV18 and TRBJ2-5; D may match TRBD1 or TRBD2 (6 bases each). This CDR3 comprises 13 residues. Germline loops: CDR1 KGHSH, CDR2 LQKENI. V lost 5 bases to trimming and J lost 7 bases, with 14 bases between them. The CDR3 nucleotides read TGTGCCAGCTCAACAGGGACTGCCGGGACCCAGTACTTC. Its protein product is CASSTGTAGTQYF.

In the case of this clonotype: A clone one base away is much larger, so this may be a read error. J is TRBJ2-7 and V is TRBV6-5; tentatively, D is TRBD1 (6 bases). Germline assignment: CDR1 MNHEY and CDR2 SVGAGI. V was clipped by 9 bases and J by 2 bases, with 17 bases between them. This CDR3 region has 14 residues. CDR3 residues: CARSQGQLAYEQYF. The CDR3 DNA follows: TGTGCCAGAAGTCAAGGACAGCTAGCCTACGAGCAGTACTTC.

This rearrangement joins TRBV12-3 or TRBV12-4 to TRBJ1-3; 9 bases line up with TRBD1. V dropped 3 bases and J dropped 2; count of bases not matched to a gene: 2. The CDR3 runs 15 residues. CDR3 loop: CASSFDRGTGNTIYF. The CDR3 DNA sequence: TGTGCCAGCAGTTTCGACAGGGGGACTGGAAACACCATATATTTT.

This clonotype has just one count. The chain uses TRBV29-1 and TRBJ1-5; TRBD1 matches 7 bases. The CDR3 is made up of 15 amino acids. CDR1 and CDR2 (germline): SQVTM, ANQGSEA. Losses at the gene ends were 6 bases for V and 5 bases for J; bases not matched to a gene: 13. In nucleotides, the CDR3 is TGCAGCGTGGGGGGCATTCAGGGGGGAGATCAGCCCCAGCATTTT. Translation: CSVGGIQGGDQPQHF. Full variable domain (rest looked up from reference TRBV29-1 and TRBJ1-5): SAVISQKPSRDICQRGTSLTIQCQVDSQVTMMFWYRQQPGQSLTLIATANQGSEATYESGFVIDKFPISRPNLTFSTLTVSNMSPEDSSIYLCSVGGIQGGDQPQHFGDGTRLSIL.

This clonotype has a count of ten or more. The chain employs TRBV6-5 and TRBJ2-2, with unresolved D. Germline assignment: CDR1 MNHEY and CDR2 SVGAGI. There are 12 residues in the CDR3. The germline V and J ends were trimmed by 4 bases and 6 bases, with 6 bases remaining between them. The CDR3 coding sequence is TGTGCCAGCAGTTTGGCGGCCGGGGAGCTGTTTTTT. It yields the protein CASSLAAGELFF.

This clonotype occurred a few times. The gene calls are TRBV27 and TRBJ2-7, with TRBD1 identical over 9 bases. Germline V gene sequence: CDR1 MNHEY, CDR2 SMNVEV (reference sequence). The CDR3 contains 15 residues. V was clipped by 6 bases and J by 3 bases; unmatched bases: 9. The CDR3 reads CASSPPGQGFYEQYF. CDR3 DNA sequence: TGTGCCAGCAGCCCGCCGGGACAGGGCTTCTACGAGCAGTACTTC.

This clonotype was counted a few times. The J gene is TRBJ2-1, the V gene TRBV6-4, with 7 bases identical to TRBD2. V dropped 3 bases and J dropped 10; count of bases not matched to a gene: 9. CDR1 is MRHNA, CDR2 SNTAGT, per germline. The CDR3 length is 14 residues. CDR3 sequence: CASSETRGSNEQFF. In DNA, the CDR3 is TGTGCCAGCAGTGAGACTCGCGGGAGCAACGAGCAGTTCTTC.

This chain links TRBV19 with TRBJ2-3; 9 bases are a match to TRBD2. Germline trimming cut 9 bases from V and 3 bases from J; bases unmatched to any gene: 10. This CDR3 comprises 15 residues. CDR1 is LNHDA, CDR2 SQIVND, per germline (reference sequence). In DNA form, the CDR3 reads TGTGCCAGCAGCCTGCGAGCGGGAGGAACAGATACGCAGTATTTT. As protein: CASSLRAGGTDTQYF.

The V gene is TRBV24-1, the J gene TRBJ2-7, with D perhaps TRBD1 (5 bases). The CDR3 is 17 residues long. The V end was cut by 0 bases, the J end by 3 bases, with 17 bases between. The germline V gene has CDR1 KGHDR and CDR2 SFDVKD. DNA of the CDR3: TGTGCCACCAGTGATTTGGTTCGTTCCAGGGCGGACTACGAGCAGTACTTC. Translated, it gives CATSDLVRSRADYEQYF.